Detailed here is one TCR beta chain. Antigen: not known. The CDR3 length is 14 residues. Germline loops: CDR1 DFQATT, CDR2 SNEGSKA (reference sequence). This entry is derived from a study of T cells expressing NK-cell markers. General observations from the study: Dominant NKG2C+ clonotypes accounted for roughly 1.0-7.0% of CD8+ T cells in about 6 donors.

TCRdb re-called the 5' RACE reads and catalogs CDR3 proteins one per entry, DNA excluded. In all, the sample yields some 600,000 distinct CDR3 sequences. The sample taken for sequencing was blood T cells: a sorted CD56 or NKG2C T cell subset, CD4+ or CD8+ T cells, or bulk PBMC T cells (not recorded which). The receptor comes from a man aged 18 to 30 in good health. The rearrangement joins TRBV20-1 to TRBJ2-7; the D call of TRBD1 rests on TCRdb alone, since no DNA is present to check it. CDR3 amino acids: CSAPDRGVDNEQYF.